The 27 T cell receptor beta chains listed next were all sequenced from one sample in a study of response to subunit inactivated influenza vaccine. TCRdb analysed the RT-PCR reads with MiXCR anew, one entry per CDR3 protein. The sample contains hundreds of thousands of distinct CDR3 sequences, 12% to 15% of which appear only once. This specimen consisted of PBMCs from blood, obtained less than 15 days before vaccination. These TCRs come from a man between 50 and 59 years old who received an inactivated influenza vaccine.

This clonotype was detected a few times. The V gene is TRBV5-1, the J gene TRBJ2-1; unclear D gene. V gave up 4 bases and J gave up 0 bases, with 8 bases separating them. The CDR3 covers 14 residues. Per germline, CDR1 SGHRS and CDR2 YFSETQ. The CDR3 loop is CASSKGSSYNEQFF. For the CDR3, the DNA is TGCGCCAGCAGCAAAGGTAGCTCCTACAATGAGCAGTTCTTC.

The gene calls are TRBV5-5 and TRBJ2-1; TRBD1 might be the D (6 bases). Germline CDR1 reads SGHKS; CDR2 reads YYEKEE (reference sequence). CDR3 length equals 15 residues. Trimming cost V 0 bases and J 3 bases, with 10 bases left between them. CDR3 bases: TGTGCCAGCAGCTTGGGGGACACAAACTACAATGAGCAGTTCTTC. Translating it yields CASSLGDTNYNEQFF.

This clonotype was seen repeatedly, ten times or more. This rearrangement joins TRBV28 to TRBJ2-5, with D perhaps TRBD1 (5 bases). CDR1 is MDHEN, CDR2 SYDVKM, per germline. The CDR3 is made up of 12 amino acids. Deletions cut 6 bases from V and 7 bases from J, with 12 bases between. DNA of the CDR3: TGTGCCAGCAGCCCACAAGGGGTGACCCAGTACTTC. Protein sequence: CASSPQGVTQYF. The whole variable domain, remainder taken from reference TRBV28 and TRBJ2-5, is DVKVTQSSRYLVKRTGEKVFLECVQDMDHENMFWYRQDPGLGLRLIYFSYDVKMKEKGDIPEGYSVSREKKERFSLILESASTNQTSMYLCASSPQGVTQYFGPGTRLLVL.

This clonotype has only a few counts. The chain couples TRBV4-2 to TRBJ2-7; D gene ambiguous. The CDR3 is 15 amino acids. The germline gives CDR1 LGHNA, CDR2 YNFKEQ. The V and J ends lost 0 bases and 0 bases respectively, with 9 bases between them. The CDR3 here is CASSQEGFSSYEQYF. In nucleotides, the CDR3 is TGTGCCAGCAGCCAAGAAGGGTTCAGCTCCTACGAGCAGTACTTC.

This clonotype was recorded many times. The chain uses TRBV29-1 and TRBJ2-5, with 8 positions matching TRBD1. V was clipped by 0 bases and J by 4 bases; unmatched bases: 7. CDR1 is SQVTM and CDR2 is ANQGSEA in the germline V gene. This CDR3 comprises 15 residues. CDR3 in amino acids: CSVEDRGQGRETQYF. CDR3 DNA sequence: TGCAGCGTTGAAGATCGAGGACAGGGTCGAGAGACCCAGTACTTC.

The chain uses TRBV20-1 and TRBJ2-1; 8 positions match TRBD2. The CDR3 has 15 amino acids. V lost 0 bases to trimming and J lost 8 bases; unmatched junction nucleotides: 9. The V gene's germline CDR1 is DFQATT and CDR2 SNEGSKA (reference sequence). CDR3 region: CSARDPSGSLDEQFF. CDR3 nucleotides: TGCAGTGCTAGAGATCCGAGCGGGAGTTTGGATGAGCAGTTCTTC.

V usage is TRBV5-1 and J usage is TRBJ2-1; 7 bases match TRBD1. V dropped 4 bases and J dropped 5; count of bases not matched to a gene: 3. CDR1 SGHRS and CDR2 YFSETQ come from the germline V gene. The CDR3 is made up of 13 amino acids. Here the CDR3 reads CASSGTANNEQFF. For the CDR3, the DNA is TGCGCCAGCAGCGGGACAGCCAACAATGAGCAGTTCTTC.

This clonotype came up a few times. The chain joins TRBV5-1 to TRBJ2-7, with D possibly TRBD2 on 5 matching bases. Germline-derived CDR1 and CDR2 are SGHRS and YFSETQ. Trimming removed 0 bases at V and 9 bases at J, with 13 bases between. The CDR3 covers 13 residues. As DNA, the CDR3 is TGCGCCAGCAGCTTGGGAGGGCCGTCGTGGCAGTACTTC. This codes for CASSLGGPSWQYF.

The chain combines TRBV5-1 with TRBJ2-1, with D hard to call. This CDR3 has 16 residues. The V end lost 0 bases, the J end lost 2 bases, and 12 bases lay between the germline ends. CDR1 and CDR2 from the germline V gene are SGHRS and YFSETQ. CDR3 in DNA: TGCGCCAGCAGCTTGGTAGTCGGATTAGCCTACAATGAGCAGTTCTTC. Amino acids: CASSLVVGLAYNEQFF.

The rearrangement links TRBV10-3 to TRBJ2-4, with 10 bases fitting TRBD2. The CDR3 runs to 14 residues. Germline V lookup: CDR1 ENHRY, CDR2 SYGVKD. The V gene end was trimmed by 6 bases and the J gene end by 4 bases; junction bases not matched to a gene: 3. CDR3 protein: CAISSSGSKNIQYF. CDR3 in DNA: TGTGCCATCAGCTCTAGCGGGAGTAAAAACATTCAGTACTTC.

This chain connects TRBV7-9 to TRBJ2-5, with 10 bases identical to TRBD2. Losses at the gene ends were 5 bases for V and 1 base for J; bases not matched to a gene: 10. CDR1 SEHNR and CDR2 FQNEAQ come from the germline V gene (reference sequence). The CDR3 length is 17 residues. CDR3: CASSPKAASGGQETQYF. The CDR3 DNA sequence: TGTGCCAGCAGCCCGAAAGCAGCTAGCGGGGGCCAAGAGACCCAGTACTTC.

This clonotype was counted only a few times. CDR3: CATSRDQGSYNEQFF. The DNA for the CDR3 is TGTGCCACCAGCAGAGATCAGGGTTCCTACAATGAGCAGTTCTTC. This sequence joins TRBV15 and TRBJ2-1; D might be TRBD1 (5 bases). The CDR3 totals 15 residues. V was clipped by 0 bases and J by 1 base, with 7 bases between them. Germline CDR1 reads LNHNV; CDR2 reads YYDKDF (reference sequence).

This clonotype was seen a handful of times. The CDR3 DNA follows: TGCGCCAGCAGCCAAGTGACTGCCGCCAAAAACATTCAGTACTTC. It translates to CASSQVTAAKNIQYF. J is TRBJ2-4 and V is TRBV4-1; D uncertain. CDR1 MGHRA and CDR2 YSYEKL come from the germline V gene. This CDR3 region has 15 residues. V gave up 1 base and J gave up 1 base, with 8 bases separating them.

Turning to this clonotype: With a much larger clone just one base away, this may be a read error. The CDR3 nucleotides are TGTGCCAGCAGCAAATCTGGGGCCAACGTCCTGACTTTC. Its protein product is CASSKSGANVLTF. V gene TRBV6-6 combines with J gene TRBJ2-6; D not resolved. This CDR3 region has 13 residues. The germline V gene has CDR1 MNHNY and CDR2 SVGAGI (reference sequence). The V and J ends lost 6 bases and 1 base respectively, with 4 bases between them.

The V and J genes are TRBV28 and TRBJ2-1, with D maybe TRBD1 (5 bases). Germline values: CDR1 MDHEN, CDR2 SYDVKM. This CDR3 is 12 amino acids long. V was shortened by 6 bases and J by 10 bases, with 13 bases between the two germline ends. The CDR3 DNA is TGTGCCAGCAGCCCCGCAGGGTGGGAGCAGTTCTTC. Translating gives CASSPAGWEQFF.

The chain links TRBV11-2 to TRBJ2-3; 11 nucleotides align to TRBD2. Germline CDR1 is SGHAT and CDR2 is FQNNGV. The CDR3 extends over 18 amino acids. Losses at the gene ends were 5 bases for V and 3 bases for J; bases not matched to a gene: 13. DNA of the CDR3: TGTGCCAGCAGCCAAACTTTAGCGGGAGGGCCAGTAACAGATACGCAGTATTTT. It specifies CASSQTLAGGPVTDTQYF.

The table lists this clonotype with many counts. The V call is TRBV20-1, the J call TRBJ1-4; D remains ambiguous. Trimming pared 0 bases from V and 5 bases from J, leaving 10 bases between. The CDR3 covers 14 residues. Germline V CDR1 and CDR2: DFQATT, SNEGSKA (reference sequence). The CDR3 here is CSARDRGTNEKLFF. In nucleotides, the CDR3 is TGCAGTGCTAGAGATCGGGGTACGAATGAAAAACTGTTTTTT.

A few counts support this clonotype. The chain is built from TRBV6-5 and TRBJ2-7, with D uncertain. The V end was cut by 4 bases, the J end by 0 bases, with 10 bases between. Germline V gene sequence: CDR1 MNHEY, CDR2 SVGAGI. The CDR3 sequence is 14 residues long. The CDR3 coding sequence is TGTGCCAGCAGTTCCTTTGCAAGCTCCTACGAGCAGTACTTC. It codes for CASSSFASSYEQYF.

There are a few counts of this clonotype. V is TRBV12-3 or TRBV12-4 and J is TRBJ2-7, with 8 bases aligning to TRBD1. Trimming at V came to 5 bases and at J to 3 bases, leaving 12 bases not matched to a gene. The CDR3 is 16 amino acids. The CDR3 sequence: CASSNGQGIIVYEQYF. The CDR3 DNA reads as TGTGCCAGCAGTAACGGACAGGGTATCATCGTCTACGAGCAGTACTTC.

The sample holds a few counts of this clonotype. V usage is TRBV29-1 and J usage is TRBJ2-3; weak D call: TRBD1 (6 bases). CDR1 and CDR2 from the germline V gene are SQVTM and ANQGSEA. Trimming shortened V by 5 bases and J by 6 bases, and 6 bases separated the two germline ends. The CDR3 is 10 amino acids. In DNA, the CDR3 is TGCAGCGTTAGGGGGGATACGCAGTATTTT. Amino acid sequence: CSVRGDTQYF.

V is TRBV6-2 or TRBV6-3 and J is TRBJ1-2; possibly TRBD1 for D (6 bases). CDR1 and CDR2 (germline): MNHEY, SVGEGT. Trimming stripped 6 bases from V and 3 bases from J, with 17 bases between. This CDR3 is 15 amino acids long. The CDR3 DNA sequence: TGTGCCAGCAGGGATGGCGGGACACCATACTATGGCTACACCTTC. Its protein product is CASRDGGTPYYGYTF.

The chain employs TRBV20-1 and TRBJ1-2; D remains unclear. The V end lost 6 bases, the J end lost 8 bases, and 4 bases lay between the germline ends. The germline V gene has CDR1 DFQATT and CDR2 SNEGSKA (reference sequence). The CDR3 has 8 amino acids. The CDR3 region has the DNA TGCAGTGCCCCGGGCTACACCTTC. The encoded protein is CSAPGYTF.

The rearrangement links TRBV27 to TRBJ1-2; perhaps TRBD1 as D (5 bases). The CDR3 has 16 residues. Germline-derived CDR1 and CDR2 are MNHEY and SMNVEV (reference sequence). V dropped 5 bases and J dropped 0 bases, with 16 bases sitting between them. The CDR3 spells CASSPLGGPANYGYTF. CDR3 nucleotide sequence: TGTGCCAGCAGTCCGCTGGGGGGACCAGCTAACTATGGCTACACCTTC.

This clonotype was found many times. The chain has TRBV27 and TRBJ1-1, with 8 bases matching TRBD1. The CDR3 contains 15 residues. The V segment lost 5 bases and the J segment 6 bases; nucleotides outside the gene matches: 11. Germline CDR1 and CDR2: MNHEY and SMNVEV (reference sequence). The CDR3 nucleotides read TGTGCCAGCAGTGTACACAGGGGGGGTGGGTCTGAAGCTTTCTTT. This codes for CASSVHRGGGSEAFF.

The rearrangement uses TRBV12-3 or TRBV12-4 and TRBJ2-5; D possibly corresponds to TRBD1 (5 bases). With 7 bases removed from V and 5 bases from J, the gap between germline ends came to 14 bases. The CDR3 has 13 residues. The CDR3 DNA is TGTGCCAGCACTAGGTACAGACAGGAGACCCAGTACTTC. This encodes CASTRYRQETQYF.

The chain is built from TRBV27 and TRBJ2-5, with D tentatively TRBD1 (6 bases). The CDR3 length is 15 residues. Germline values: CDR1 MNHEY, CDR2 SMNVEV (reference sequence). Trimming cost V 4 bases and J 0 bases, with 12 bases left between them. This CDR3 is CASSSGRGNQETQYF. The CDR3 coding sequence is TGTGCCAGCAGTTCCGGCAGGGGAAACCAAGAGACCCAGTACTTC.

Ten or more counts support this clonotype. The chain uses TRBV20-1 and TRBJ2-1; 7 bases fit TRBD1. V lost 2 bases, J lost 7 bases, and 11 bases stayed unmatched. The germline CDR1 and CDR2 sequences are DFQATT and SNEGSKA (reference sequence). The CDR3 contains 15 residues. CDR3 coding DNA: TGCAGTGCTAGACCGGGACAGCAGAGTGATAATGAGCAGTTCTTC. Residues: CSARPGQQSDNEQFF.